Below are 8 T cell receptor beta chains sequenced from a single sample in a study of blood T cell repertoires in COVID-19. Some clones are missing from TCRdb's copy, which holds only in-frame ones; the method was immunoSEQ multiplex PCR. The repertoire holds some 150,000 clones, with over 85% as singletons. Sequenced material: peripheral blood. Every receptor here comes from a human donor in a cohort sampled during active COVID-19.

This sequence joins TRBV6-2 or TRBV6-3 and TRBJ2-3; 8 nucleotides line up with TRBD2. Germline trimming cut 5 bases from V and 4 bases from J; bases unmatched to any gene: 14. This CDR3 has 17 residues. In germline, CDR1 is MNHEY, CDR2 SVGEGT. The CDR3, as DNA: TGTGCCAGCAGTAACCTGCTGTCGGGGGGGCCATCAGATACGCAGTATTTT. It specifies CASSNLLSGGPSDTQYF.

The rearrangement links TRBV9 to TRBJ2-1; 9 bases fit TRBD2. There are 16 residues in the CDR3. V trimming: 0 bases; J trimming: 8 bases; junction bases outside the gene matches: 9. The germline gives CDR1 SGDLS, CDR2 YYNGEE. CDR3 nucleotides: TGTGCCAGCAGCGTAGACCGTCTAGCGGGGTTGTATGAGCAGTTCTTC. This codes for CASSVDRLAGLYEQFF.

The chain uses TRBV7-9 and TRBJ2-1, with D possibly matching TRBD1 (6 bases). This CDR3 comprises 17 residues. Germline CDR1 and CDR2: SEHNR and FQNEAQ (reference sequence). V was pared by 3 bases and J by 7 bases, with 22 bases between. CDR3 sequence: CASSFLGASGSYNEQFF. DNA of the CDR3: TGTGCCAGCAGCTTCTTGGGGGCCTCGGGTTCTTATAATGAGCAGTTCTTC.

The chain uses TRBV4-2 and TRBJ2-7, with 13 bases fitting TRBD2. V was pared by 1 base and J by 0 bases, with 6 bases of the junction left unmatched. Germline V gene sequence: CDR1 LGHNA, CDR2 YNFKEQ. CDR3 length: 18 residues. The CDR3 loop is CASSQVGLAGAVSYEQYF. In DNA form, the CDR3 reads TGTGCCAGCAGCCAAGTTGGACTAGCGGGGGCCGTCTCCTACGAGCAGTACTTC.

This chain links TRBV20-1 with TRBJ1-1; no definite D call. From germline, CDR1 is DFQATT and CDR2 SNEGSKA (reference sequence). CDR3 length: 14 amino acids. Trimming removed 3 bases from V and 0 bases from J, with 11 bases in between. The CDR3 DNA follows: TGCAGTGCTAGTGATCGTCGAGTGAACACTGAAGCTTTCTTT. This codes for CSASDRRVNTEAFF.

This clone was seen a single time. The chain employs TRBV15 and TRBJ2-1, with 7 bases identical to TRBD1. The CDR3 loop spans 16 amino acids. J gave up 10 bases and V 0 bases, and 12 bases lay outside the gene matches. CDR1 LNHNV and CDR2 YYDKDF come from the germline V gene (reference sequence). The CDR3 bases are TGTGCCACCAGCAGAGATTTAACAGGGGCAGGGAGAGAGCAGTTCTTC. It translates to CATSRDLTGAGREQFF.

This chain links TRBV5-4 with TRBJ2-5; 10 nucleotides align to TRBD2. The CDR3 consists of 15 residues. V shed 4 bases, J shed 2 bases, and the junction held 5 bases outside the gene matches. The germline gives CDR1 SGHNT, CDR2 YYREEE (reference sequence). In nucleotides, the CDR3 is TGTGCCAGCAGCCTGAATAGCGGGGGGCAAGAGACCCAGTACTTC. Protein: CASSLNSGGQETQYF.

The chain couples TRBV10-3 to TRBJ1-3; D is ambiguous. V gave up 2 bases and J gave up 0 bases, with 5 bases separating them. Germline lookup yields CDR1 ENHRY and CDR2 SYGVKD. The CDR3 sequence is 14 residues long. CDR3 sequence (DNA): TGTGCCATCAGTGAGGTCCACTCTGGAAACACCATATATTTT. Translating gives CAISEVHSGNTIYF.